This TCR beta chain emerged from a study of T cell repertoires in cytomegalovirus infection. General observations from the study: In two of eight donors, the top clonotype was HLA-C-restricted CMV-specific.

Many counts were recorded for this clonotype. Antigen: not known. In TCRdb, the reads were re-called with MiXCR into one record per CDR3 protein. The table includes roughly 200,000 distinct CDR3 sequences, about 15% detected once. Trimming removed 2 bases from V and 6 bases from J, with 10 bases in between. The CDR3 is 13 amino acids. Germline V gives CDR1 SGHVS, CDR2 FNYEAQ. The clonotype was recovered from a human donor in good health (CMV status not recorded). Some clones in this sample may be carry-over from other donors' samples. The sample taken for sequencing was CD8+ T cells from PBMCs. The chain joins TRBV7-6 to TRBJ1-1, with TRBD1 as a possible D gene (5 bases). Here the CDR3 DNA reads TGTGCCAGCAGCTTACATCGGGGCGCTGAAGCTTTCTTT. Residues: CASSLHRGAEAFF.